The 3 T cell receptor beta chains in this list originate from one sample, sequenced in a study of response to subunit inactivated influenza vaccine. TCRdb processed the RT-PCR reads anew with MiXCR; each CDR3 protein has one entry. The sample includes about 780,000 distinct CDR3 sequences, approximately 17% seen only once; the top ten take around 9.9%. The material was PBMCs from blood, obtained about 5 days after vaccination. These receptors all stem from a man aged 45-65 years who received an inactivated influenza vaccine.

V usage is TRBV5-1 and J usage is TRBJ2-5; D might be TRBD1 (6 bases). V gave up 0 bases and J gave up 3 bases, with 15 bases separating them. The CDR3 extends over 16 amino acids. The germline CDR1 and CDR2 sequences are SGHRS and YFSETQ. CDR3 residues: CASSLGGLDRKETQYF. The DNA for the CDR3 is TGCGCCAGCAGCTTGGGAGGCTTAGACAGGAAAGAGACCCAGTACTTC.

This clonotype was recorded a few times. The V call is TRBV7-7, the J call TRBJ2-2, with a possible D match to TRBD2 (6 bases). The V gene's germline CDR1 is SSHAT and CDR2 FNYEAQ (reference sequence). Trimming removed 4 bases at V and 5 bases at J, with 20 bases between. The CDR3 extends over 17 amino acids. CDR3 nucleotide sequence: TGTGCCAGCAGCTCAGTTATCGGGACTCTGGCGACCGGGGAGCTGTTTTTT. Translating it yields CASSSVIGTLATGELFF.

V is TRBV10-3 and J is TRBJ1-1; D is undetermined. The V gene's germline CDR1 is ENHRY and CDR2 SYGVKD. The CDR3 is 14 residues long. With 3 bases removed from V and 1 base from J, the gap between germline ends came to 9 bases. The CDR3 loop reads CAISDIRSNTEAFF. The CDR3 DNA is TGTGCCATCAGTGATATTAGATCGAACACTGAAGCTTTCTTT.